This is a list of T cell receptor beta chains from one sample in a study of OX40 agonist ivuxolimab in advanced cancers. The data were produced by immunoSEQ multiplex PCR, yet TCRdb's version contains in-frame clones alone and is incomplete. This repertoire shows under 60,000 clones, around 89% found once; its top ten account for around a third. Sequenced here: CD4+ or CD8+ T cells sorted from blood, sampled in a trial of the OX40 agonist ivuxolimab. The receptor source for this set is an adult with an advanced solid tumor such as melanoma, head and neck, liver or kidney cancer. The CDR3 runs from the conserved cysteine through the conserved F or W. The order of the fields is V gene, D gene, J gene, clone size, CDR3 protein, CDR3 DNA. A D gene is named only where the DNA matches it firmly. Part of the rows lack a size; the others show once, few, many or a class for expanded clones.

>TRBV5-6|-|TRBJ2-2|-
CASSLQFTGELFF
TGTGCCAGCAGCTTGCAGTTCACCGGGGAGCTGTTTTTT
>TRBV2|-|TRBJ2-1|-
CASRGALHEQFF
TGTGCCAGCAGGGGCGCCTTACATGAGCAGTTCTTC
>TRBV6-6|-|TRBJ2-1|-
CASSFLDYNEQFF
TGTGCCAGCAGTTTTCTAGACTACAATGAGCAGTTCTTC
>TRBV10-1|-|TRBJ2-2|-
CASSHMETQGPGELFF
TGCGCCAGCAGCCACATGGAGACCCAGGGGCCCGGGGAGCTGTTTTTT
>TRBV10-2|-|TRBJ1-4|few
CASSELGSRLGKLFF
TGCGCCAGCAGTGAATTAGGGAGCCGCCTGGGAAAACTGTTTTTT
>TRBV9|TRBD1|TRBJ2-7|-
CASSGQGREQYF
TGTGCCAGCAGCGGACAGGGTCGCGAGCAGTACTTC
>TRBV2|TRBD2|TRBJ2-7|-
CASSDSGTSYEQYF
TGTGCCAGCAGTGACAGCGGGACGTCCTACGAGCAGTACTTC
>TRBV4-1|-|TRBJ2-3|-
CASSQRYDTDTQYF
TGCGCCAGCAGCCAGAGATACGACACAGATACGCAGTATTTT
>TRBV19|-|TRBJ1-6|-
CASRGKIGNSPLHF
TGTGCCAGTAGGGGGAAGATAGGTAATTCACCCCTCCACTTT
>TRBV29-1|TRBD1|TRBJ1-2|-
CSVEDLVGPGQGGGYGYTF
TGCAGCGTTGAAGATTTAGTGGGGCCGGGACAGGGTGGAGGCTATGGCTACACCTTC
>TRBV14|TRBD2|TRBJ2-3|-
CASSLGVAGLVTQYF
TGTGCCAGCAGCCTTGGAGTAGCGGGGCTCGTCACGCAGTATTTT
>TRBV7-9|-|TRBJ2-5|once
CASSFGGRGQETQYF
TGTGCCAGCAGCTTCGGGGGACGGGGGCAGGAGACCCAGTACTTC
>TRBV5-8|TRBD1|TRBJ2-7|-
CASSFMLWDRGGEQYF
TGTGCCAGCAGCTTCATGTTATGGGACAGGGGTGGGGAGCAGTACTTC
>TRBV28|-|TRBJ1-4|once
CASSLRGAYNEKLFF
TGTGCCAGCAGTTTAAGGGGGGCCTATAATGAAAAACTGTTTTTT
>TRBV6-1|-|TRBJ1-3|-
CASSSRDKNTIYF
TGTGCCAGCAGTTCCCGGGACAAAAACACCATATATTTT
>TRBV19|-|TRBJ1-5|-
CASNWGYSNQPQHF
TGTGCCAGTAACTGGGGGTATAGCAATCAGCCCCAGCATTTT
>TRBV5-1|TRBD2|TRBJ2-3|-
CASSYSAGERTDTQYF
TGCGCCAGCAGCTACTCAGCGGGGGAGCGCACAGATACGCAGTATTTT